The 24 T cell receptor beta chains reported below all come from one sample, sequenced in a study of T and B cells in COVID-19 patients. Blood genomic DNA input for TRB amplification was 250-500 ng. BIOMED2 TRB-A/B primer pools were used in multiplex TRB PCR. TCRdb passed the multiplex PCR reads through MiXCR, listing each CDR3 protein once. Altogether thousands of distinct CDR3 sequences are present, 26% being singletons, with the ten largest covering about a sixth. Specimen: blood. The receptors originated from a human donor with active COVID-19.

The chain combines TRBV7-9 with TRBJ1-1; D is unclear. Germline assignment: CDR1 SEHNR and CDR2 FQNEAQ (reference sequence). This CDR3 region has 12 residues. Deletions cut 1 base from V and 4 bases from J, with 4 bases between. The CDR3 DNA reads TGTGCCAGCAGCTTAGGGCTCACTGAAGCTTTCTTT. Its protein is CASSLGLTEAFF.

The CDR3 bases are TGCAGTGCTAGAGATCAAAACCCCGGCGGGACTTGGTATGAGCAGTTCTTC. Translated: CSARDQNPGGTWYEQFF. The J gene is TRBJ2-1, the V gene TRBV20-1; perhaps TRBD2 as D (6 bases). CDR1 is DFQATT and CDR2 is SNEGSKA in the germline V gene (reference sequence). V lost 0 bases to trimming and J lost 8 bases, with 23 bases between them. This CDR3 is 17 amino acids long.

Relative to its sample, this clonotype is medium-sized (0.01 to 0.1%). The chain combines TRBV6-5 with TRBJ2-7; 8 positions match TRBD2. CDR1 and CDR2 from the germline V gene are MNHEY and SVGAGI. CDR3 size: 14 residues. J gave up 2 bases and V 10 bases, and 10 bases lay outside the gene matches. CDR3 region: CATREGEGAYEQYF. The CDR3 DNA sequence: TGTGCCACCCGGGAGGGCGAGGGGGCCTACGAGCAGTACTTC.

This clonotype was counted between two and nine times. The chain couples TRBV10-3 to TRBJ2-7, with 7 nucleotides matching TRBD2. CDR1 ENHRY and CDR2 SYGVKD come from the germline V gene. Trimming removed 6 bases from V and 3 bases from J; junction bases left unmatched: 8. CDR3 length: 14 amino acids. In nucleotides, the CDR3 is TGTGCCATCAGGTCGTCTGGCGGGAGCTACGAGCAGTACTTC. It is translated as CAIRSSGGSYEQYF.

At least ten counts were recorded for this clonotype. The J gene is TRBJ1-1, the V gene TRBV6-5; D gene ambiguous. The V end was cut by 2 bases, the J end by 5 bases, with 12 bases between. The V gene's germline CDR1 is MNHEY and CDR2 SVGAGI. The CDR3 runs to 14 residues. CDR3 DNA sequence: TGTGCCAGCAGTTACGAACAGCGAGGGACTGAAGCTTTCTTT. The encoded protein is CASSYEQRGTEAFF.

This clonotype rates as medium-sized (0.01 to 0.1%). The J gene is TRBJ2-5, the V gene TRBV5-5; 11 nucleotides line up with TRBD2. The trim removed 0 bases at V and 5 bases at J, leaving 3 bases unmatched. From germline, CDR1 is SGHKS and CDR2 YYEKEE (reference sequence). The CDR3 is 15 amino acids. The CDR3 bases are TGTGCCAGCAGCTTGGTAGCGGGAGGGATGGAGACCCAGTACTTC. Translating gives CASSLVAGGMETQYF.

This clonotype is medium-sized. The genes are TRBV6-1 and TRBJ1-1; perhaps TRBD1 as D (6 bases). The CDR3 runs 13 residues. Germline V gene sequence: CDR1 MNHNS, CDR2 SASEGT. V gave up 6 bases and J gave up 0 bases, with 8 bases separating them. CDR3 nucleotides: TGTGCCAGCAGGAGACAGGTGAACACTGAAGCTTTCTTT. This codes for CASRRQVNTEAFF.

In its sample, this clonotype is medium-sized. The V and J genes are TRBV27 and TRBJ1-6; possible D gene TRBD1, 5 bases. Germline CDR1 and CDR2: MNHEY and SMNVEV (reference sequence). Trimming took 7 bases from V and 9 from J, leaving 10 bases between them. The CDR3 loop spans 12 amino acids. The DNA of the CDR3 is TGTGCCAGCACAGCAGGGACTTCACCCCTCCACTTT. Translated, it gives CASTAGTSPLHF.

The chain has TRBV27 and TRBJ1-5; TRBD1 is a possible D gene (5 bases). Between the trimmed V and J ends, which lost 5 bases and 7 bases, there was a span of 15 bases. From germline, CDR1 is MNHEY and CDR2 SMNVEV (reference sequence). The CDR3 length is 14 residues. CDR3 sequence: CASSPGGGVQPQHF. CDR3 DNA sequence: TGTGCCAGCAGTCCCGGAGGAGGGGTCCAGCCCCAGCATTTT.

V and J are TRBV4-2 and TRBJ2-6; TRBD2 matches 9 bases. Germline V gene data show CDR1 as LGHNA and CDR2 as YNFKEQ. The CDR3 has 17 residues. V lost 7 bases and J lost 3; bases outside the gene matches: 10. CDR3 nucleotides: TGTGCCAGCACCCCGCACGCGGGGGGGAATGGGGCCAACGTCCTGACTTTC. This gives the protein CASTPHAGGNGANVLTF.

The gene calls are TRBV6-5 and TRBJ1-1, with D possibly TRBD1 on 6 matching bases. Germline CDR1 reads MNHEY; CDR2 reads SVGAGI. The CDR3 length is 16 residues. Trimming left V 3 bases short and J 5 bases short, with 19 bases between. The CDR3: CASSYLGGGLVTEAFF. CDR3 coding DNA: TGTGCCAGCAGTTATCTGGGGGGGGGCCTGGTTACTGAAGCTTTCTTT.

In this sample, this clonotype is medium-sized. The CDR3 here is CASRPGGGGETQYF. CDR3 DNA sequence: TGTGCCAGTCGCCCAGGGGGCGGCGGGGAGACCCAGTACTTC. This chain links TRBV19 with TRBJ2-5; TRBD1 aligns across 8 bases. With V trimmed by 8 bases and J by 5 bases, 10 bases remained unmatched. This CDR3 is built from 14 residues. Germline CDR1 is LNHDA and CDR2 is SQIVND (reference sequence).

This clonotype ranks as medium-sized (0.01 to 0.1%). The rearrangement joins TRBV5-1 to TRBJ1-2, with D uncertain. Trimming cost V 2 bases and J 4 bases, with 9 bases left between them. Germline lookup yields CDR1 SGHRS and CDR2 YFSETQ. There are 13 residues in the CDR3. CDR3: CASSFDKPYGYTF. As DNA, the CDR3 is TGCGCCAGCAGCTTCGACAAGCCCTATGGCTACACCTTC.

This chain joins TRBV6-1 and TRBJ2-7; a possible D gene is TRBD1 (5 bases). Germline V gene sequence: CDR1 MNHNS, CDR2 SASEGT. The CDR3 is 14 residues long. Trimming pared 8 bases from V and 2 bases from J, leaving 16 bases between. The CDR3 DNA sequence: TGTGCCAGCTCCAGGGAAGTAACCCCCTACGAGCAGTACTTC. The encoded protein is CASSREVTPYEQYF.

This clonotype has only a few counts. The conserved phenylalanine or tryptophan is not found at the CDR3 terminus, so this likely reflects a read error. It is unclear where the CDR3 begins or ends on the DNA, so no DNA is shown, and the CDR3 is as TCRdb lists it. The chain combines TRBV6-1 with TRBJ1-2. CDR1 and CDR2 (germline): MNHNS, SASEGT. Including both end residues, the CDR3 is 9 amino acids long. CDR3 protein: CASSEPYTL.

CDR3 sequence reads: CASTGAGRNTEAFF. The CDR3, as DNA: TGTGCCAGCACTGGGGCAGGGCGGAACACTGAAGCTTTCTTT. The rearrangement uses TRBV6-5 and TRBJ1-1; tentative D call: TRBD1 (5 bases). Germline V gene sequence: CDR1 MNHEY, CDR2 SVGAGI. Trimming shortened V by 7 bases and J by 1 base, and 13 bases separated the two germline ends. CDR3 length: 14 amino acids.

Sample share makes this clonotype medium-sized. The J gene is TRBJ1-4, the V gene TRBV29-1; D is unresolved. V was shortened by 5 bases and J by 7 bases, with 11 bases between the two germline ends. Germline CDR1 reads SQVTM; CDR2 reads ANQGSEA. This CDR3 has 12 amino acids. The CDR3 region is CSVSRLGEKLFF. The CDR3 coding sequence is TGCAGCGTTAGTCGACTGGGTGAAAAACTGTTTTTT.

This clonotype is deemed medium-sized. The CDR3 DNA reads as TGTGCCAGTAGTATACAGGGATTTGGAACTGAAGCTTTCTTT. This translates into CASSIQGFGTEAFF. The chain uses TRBV19 and TRBJ1-1; TRBD1 might be the D (5 bases). CDR1 and CDR2 (germline): LNHDA, SQIVND (reference sequence). Trimming cost V 2 bases and J 5 bases, with 12 bases left between them. This CDR3 region has 14 residues.

The chain couples TRBV6-5 to TRBJ1-5, with 9 bases fitting TRBD1. The germline gives CDR1 MNHEY, CDR2 SVGAGI. The V segment lost 0 bases and the J segment 1 base; nucleotides outside the gene matches: 4. The CDR3 loop spans 17 amino acids. The CDR3 nucleotides read TGTGCCAGCAGTTACTCGGGGACAGGGTCGAGCAATCAGCCCCAGCATTTT. Its protein is CASSYSGTGSSNQPQHF.

The rearrangement joins TRBV24-1 to TRBJ1-1; 7 positions agree with TRBD1. V lost 10 bases to trimming and J lost 3 bases; unmatched junction nucleotides: 13. The CDR3 totals 15 residues. Germline loops: CDR1 KGHDR, CDR2 SFDVKD. The CDR3 DNA reads TGTGCCACTAGAACAGGGGCTGTTTGGGACACTGAAGCTTTCTTT. It codes for CATRTGAVWDTEAFF.

By its share, this clonotype is medium-sized. The genes are TRBV6-2 or TRBV6-3 and TRBJ2-7, with D possibly called TRBD1 or TRBD2 (5 bases each). Per germline, CDR1 MNHEY and CDR2 SVGEGT. The CDR3 consists of 15 residues. Trimming shortened V by 6 bases and J by 0 bases, and 15 bases separated the two germline ends. The CDR3: CASSLRDGRSYEQYF. The CDR3 nucleotides are TGTGCCAGCAGCCTCAGGGACGGCCGCTCCTACGAGCAGTACTTC.

The chain joins TRBV19 to TRBJ1-5; 8 nucleotides line up with TRBD1. Germline values: CDR1 LNHDA, CDR2 SQIVND (reference sequence). The J segment lost 6 bases and the V segment lost 7 bases, leaving 5 bases of the junction unmatched. There are 13 residues in the CDR3. CDR3 nucleotide sequence: TGTGCCAGTAATCCAGGGGGCGTTCAGCCCCAGCATTTT. This encodes CASNPGGVQPQHF. Full variable domain (missing parts from reference TRBV19 and TRBJ1-5): DGGITQSPKYLFRKEGQNVTLSCEQNLNHDAMYWYRQDPGQGLRLIYYSQIVNDFQKGDIAEGYSVSREKKESFPLTVTSAQKNPTAFYLCASNPGGVQPQHFGDGTRLSIL.

This clonotype counts as medium-sized. V is TRBV19 and J is TRBJ2-7, with 13 bases identical to TRBD2. CDR1 LNHDA and CDR2 SQIVND come from the germline V gene (reference sequence). J was trimmed by 6 bases and V by 10 bases; bases with no gene match: 15. This CDR3 comprises 16 residues. As DNA, the CDR3 is TGTGCCACCAGCCCGAGACTAGCGGGAGGCATGGGCGAGCAGTACTTC. Translated, it gives CATSPRLAGGMGEQYF.

This clonotype qualifies as medium-sized. The V gene is TRBV19, the J gene TRBJ2-2, with TRBD1 matching 8 bases. With 1 base clipped from V and 4 bases from J, the junction kept 8 bases outside the gene matches. The germline V gene has CDR1 LNHDA and CDR2 SQIVND (reference sequence). This CDR3 spans 17 amino acids. The CDR3: CASSIGAGGRGTGELFF. CDR3 DNA sequence: TGTGCCAGTAGTATAGGGGCAGGGGGCCGTGGCACCGGGGAGCTGTTTTTT.